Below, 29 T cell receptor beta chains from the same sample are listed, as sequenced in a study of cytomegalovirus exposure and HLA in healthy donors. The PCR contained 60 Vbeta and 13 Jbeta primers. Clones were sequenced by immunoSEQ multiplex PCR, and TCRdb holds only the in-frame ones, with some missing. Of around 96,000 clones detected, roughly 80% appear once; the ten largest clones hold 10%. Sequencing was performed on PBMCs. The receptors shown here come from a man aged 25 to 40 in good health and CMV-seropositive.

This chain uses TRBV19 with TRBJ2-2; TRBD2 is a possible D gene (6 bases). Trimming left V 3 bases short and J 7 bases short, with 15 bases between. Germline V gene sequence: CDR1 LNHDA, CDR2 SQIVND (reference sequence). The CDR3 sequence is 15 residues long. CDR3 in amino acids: CASSIGLAMGGELFF. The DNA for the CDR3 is TGTGCCAGTAGTATCGGCCTAGCGATGGGCGGGGAGCTGTTTTTT.

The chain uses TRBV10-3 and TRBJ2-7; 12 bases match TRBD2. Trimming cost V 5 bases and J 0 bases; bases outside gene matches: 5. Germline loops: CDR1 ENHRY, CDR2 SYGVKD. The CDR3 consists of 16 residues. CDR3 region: CAISRGLAGSSYEQYF. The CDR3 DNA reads TGTGCCATCAGTCGAGGACTAGCGGGGAGCTCCTACGAGCAGTACTTC.

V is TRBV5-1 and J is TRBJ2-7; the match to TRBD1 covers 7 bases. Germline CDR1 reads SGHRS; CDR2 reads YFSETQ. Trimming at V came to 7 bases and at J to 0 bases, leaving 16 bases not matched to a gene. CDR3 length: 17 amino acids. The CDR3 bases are TGCGCCAGCTCTGGGACAGACCTTACTATTAGCTCCTACGAGCAGTACTTC. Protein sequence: CASSGTDLTISSYEQYF.

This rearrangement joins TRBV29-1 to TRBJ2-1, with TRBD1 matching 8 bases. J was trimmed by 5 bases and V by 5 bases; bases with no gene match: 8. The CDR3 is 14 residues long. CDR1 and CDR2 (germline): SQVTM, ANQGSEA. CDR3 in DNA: TGCAGCGTTCGAGACAGGGGCTGGGACAATGAGCAGTTCTTC. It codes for CSVRDRGWDNEQFF.

The CDR3 sequence: CASSLEQANTEAFF. The CDR3 coding sequence is TGTGCCAGCAGCTTGGAACAGGCAAACACTGAAGCTTTCTTT. V usage is TRBV5-5 and J usage is TRBJ1-1; possible D gene TRBD1, 5 bases. This CDR3 has 14 residues. The germline V and J ends were trimmed by 0 bases and 2 bases, with 8 bases remaining between them. From germline, CDR1 is SGHKS and CDR2 YYEKEE (reference sequence).

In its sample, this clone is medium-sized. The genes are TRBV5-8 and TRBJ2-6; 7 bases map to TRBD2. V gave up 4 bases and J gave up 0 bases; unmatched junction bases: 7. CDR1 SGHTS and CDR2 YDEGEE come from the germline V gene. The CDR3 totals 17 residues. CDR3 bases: TGTGCCAGCAGCCGCGGGGGTGCGAACTCTGGGGCCAACGTCCTGACTTTC. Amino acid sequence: CASSRGGANSGANVLTF.

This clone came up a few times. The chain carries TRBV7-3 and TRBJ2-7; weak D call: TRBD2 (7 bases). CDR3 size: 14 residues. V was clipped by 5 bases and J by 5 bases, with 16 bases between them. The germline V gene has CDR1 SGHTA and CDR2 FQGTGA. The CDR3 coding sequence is TGTGCCAGCAGCGTTAATGGGGGGGGCAACGAGCAGTACTTC. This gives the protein CASSVNGGGNEQYF.

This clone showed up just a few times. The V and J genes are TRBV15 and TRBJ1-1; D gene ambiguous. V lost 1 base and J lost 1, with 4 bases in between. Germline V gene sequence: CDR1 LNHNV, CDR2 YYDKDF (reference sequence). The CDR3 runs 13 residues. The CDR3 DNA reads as TGTGCCACCAGCAGAGTTCGGAACACTGAAGCTTTCTTT. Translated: CATSRVRNTEAFF.

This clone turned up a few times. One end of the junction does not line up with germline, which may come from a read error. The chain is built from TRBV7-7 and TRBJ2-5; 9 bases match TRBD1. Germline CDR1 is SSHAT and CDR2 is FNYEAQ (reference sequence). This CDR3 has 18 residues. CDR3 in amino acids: CASSPTGTGTFLQETQYF. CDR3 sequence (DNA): TGTGCTAGCAGCCCCACCGGGACAGGGACCTTCTTGCAAGAGACCCAGTACTTC. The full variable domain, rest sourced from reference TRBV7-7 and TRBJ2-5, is GAGVSQSPRYKVTKRGQDVTLRCDPISSHATLYWYQQALGQGPEFLTYFNYEAQPDKSGLPSDRFSAERPEGSISTLTIQRTEQRDSAMYRCASSPTGTGTFLQETQYFGPGTRLLVL.

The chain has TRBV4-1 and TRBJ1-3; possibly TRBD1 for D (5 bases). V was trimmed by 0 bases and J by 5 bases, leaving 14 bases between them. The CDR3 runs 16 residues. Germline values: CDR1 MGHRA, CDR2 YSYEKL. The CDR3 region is CASSQEGPGSRNTIYF. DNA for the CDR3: TGCGCCAGCAGCCAAGAAGGGCCAGGGTCTAGAAACACCATATATTTT.

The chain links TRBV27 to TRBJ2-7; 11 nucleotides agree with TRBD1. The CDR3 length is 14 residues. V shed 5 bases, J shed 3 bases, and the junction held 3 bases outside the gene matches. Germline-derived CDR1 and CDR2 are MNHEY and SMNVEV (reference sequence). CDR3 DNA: TGTGCCAGCAGTACGGGACAGGGGGTCTACGAGCAGTACTTC. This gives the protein CASSTGQGVYEQYF.

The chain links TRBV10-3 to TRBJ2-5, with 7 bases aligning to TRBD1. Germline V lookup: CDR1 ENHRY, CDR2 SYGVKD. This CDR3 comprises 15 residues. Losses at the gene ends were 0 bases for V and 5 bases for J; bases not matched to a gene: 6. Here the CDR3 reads CAISESGRGWETQYF. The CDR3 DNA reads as TGTGCCATCAGTGAGTCTGGCAGGGGGTGGGAGACCCAGTACTTC.

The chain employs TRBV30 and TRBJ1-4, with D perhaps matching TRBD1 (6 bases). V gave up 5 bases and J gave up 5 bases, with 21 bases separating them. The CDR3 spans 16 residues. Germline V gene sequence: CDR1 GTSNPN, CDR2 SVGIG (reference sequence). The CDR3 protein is CAWGKTRGGPNEKLFF. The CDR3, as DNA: TGTGCCTGGGGGAAAACGAGGGGGGGCCCCAATGAAAAACTGTTTTTT.

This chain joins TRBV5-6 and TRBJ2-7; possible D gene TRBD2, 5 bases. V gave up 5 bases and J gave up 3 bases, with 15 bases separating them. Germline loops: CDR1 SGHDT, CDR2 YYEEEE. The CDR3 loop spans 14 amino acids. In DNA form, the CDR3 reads TGTGCCAGCAGTCCGGACGGACTGTTCTACGAGCAGTACTTC. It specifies CASSPDGLFYEQYF.

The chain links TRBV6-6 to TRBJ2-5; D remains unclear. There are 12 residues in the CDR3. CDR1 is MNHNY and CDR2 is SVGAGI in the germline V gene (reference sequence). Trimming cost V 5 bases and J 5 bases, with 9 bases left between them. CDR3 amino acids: CASSHRAETQYF. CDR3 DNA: TGTGCCAGCAGTCACCGAGCGGAGACCCAGTACTTC.

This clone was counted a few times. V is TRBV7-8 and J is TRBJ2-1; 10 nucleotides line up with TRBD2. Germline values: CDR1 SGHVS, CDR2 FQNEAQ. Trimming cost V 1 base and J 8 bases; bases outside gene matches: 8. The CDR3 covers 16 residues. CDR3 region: CASSLVGAGGGHEQFF. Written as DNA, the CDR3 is TGTGCCAGCAGCTTAGTGGGAGCGGGGGGGGGTCATGAGCAGTTCTTC.

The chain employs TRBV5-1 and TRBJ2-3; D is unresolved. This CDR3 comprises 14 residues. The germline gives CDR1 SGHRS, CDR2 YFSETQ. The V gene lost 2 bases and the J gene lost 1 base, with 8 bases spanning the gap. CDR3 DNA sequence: TGCGCCAGCAGCTTTTGGCAGGGCACAGATACGCAGTATTTT. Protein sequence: CASSFWQGTDTQYF.

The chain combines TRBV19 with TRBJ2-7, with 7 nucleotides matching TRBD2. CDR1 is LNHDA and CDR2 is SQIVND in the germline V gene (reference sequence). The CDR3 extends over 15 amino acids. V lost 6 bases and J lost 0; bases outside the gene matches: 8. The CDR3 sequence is CASRYRDYLSYEQYF. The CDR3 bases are TGTGCCAGTAGGTACCGGGACTACCTCTCCTACGAGCAGTACTTC.

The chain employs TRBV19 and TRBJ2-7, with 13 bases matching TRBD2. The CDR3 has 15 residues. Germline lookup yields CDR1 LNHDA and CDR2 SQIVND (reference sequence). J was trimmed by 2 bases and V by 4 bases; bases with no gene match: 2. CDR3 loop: CASSTGLAGTYEQYF. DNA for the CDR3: TGTGCCAGTAGTACGGGACTAGCGGGGACCTACGAGCAGTACTTC.

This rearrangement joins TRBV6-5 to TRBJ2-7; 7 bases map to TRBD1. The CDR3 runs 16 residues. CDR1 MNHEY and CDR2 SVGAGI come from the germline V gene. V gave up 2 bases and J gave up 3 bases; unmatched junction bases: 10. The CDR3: CASSYTSGDSGYEQYF. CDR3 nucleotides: TGTGCCAGCAGTTACACTTCTGGGGACAGCGGCTACGAGCAGTACTTC.

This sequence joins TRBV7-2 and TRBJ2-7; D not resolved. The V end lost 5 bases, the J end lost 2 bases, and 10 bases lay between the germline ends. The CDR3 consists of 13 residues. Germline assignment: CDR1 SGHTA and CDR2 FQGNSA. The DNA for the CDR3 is TGTGCCAGCAGCCGCAACCGGGCCTACGAGCAGTACTTC. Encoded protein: CASSRNRAYEQYF.

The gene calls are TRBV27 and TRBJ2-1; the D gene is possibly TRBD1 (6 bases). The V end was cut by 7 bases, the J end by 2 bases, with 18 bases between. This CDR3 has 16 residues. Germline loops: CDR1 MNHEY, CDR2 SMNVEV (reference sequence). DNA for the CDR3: TGTGCCAGCACCTCCAGTCAGGGGATCACCTACAATGAGCAGTTCTTC. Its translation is CASTSSQGITYNEQFF.

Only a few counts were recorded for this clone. The CDR3 DNA sequence: TGTGCCAGCAGTTACGACAGCTATAATTCACCCCTCCACTTT. It is translated as CASSYDSYNSPLHF. The V gene is TRBV6-5, the J gene TRBJ1-6; a weak D match, TRBD1 (5 bases). CDR1 and CDR2 (germline): MNHEY, SVGAGI. The CDR3 contains 14 residues. V lost 2 bases and J 3 bases, leaving 5 bases between the germline ends.

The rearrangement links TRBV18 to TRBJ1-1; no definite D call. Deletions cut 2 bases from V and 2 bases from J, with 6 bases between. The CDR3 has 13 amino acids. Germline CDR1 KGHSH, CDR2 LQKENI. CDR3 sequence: CASSPEGNTEAFF. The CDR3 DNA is TGTGCCAGCTCACCAGAGGGCAACACTGAAGCTTTCTTT.

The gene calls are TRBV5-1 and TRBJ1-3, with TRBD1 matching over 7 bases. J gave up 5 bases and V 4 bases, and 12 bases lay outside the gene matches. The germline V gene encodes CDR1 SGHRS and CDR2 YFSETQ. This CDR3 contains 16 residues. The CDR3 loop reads CASSDGYRGRRNTIYF. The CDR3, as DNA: TGCGCCAGCAGCGACGGATACAGGGGTAGGAGAAACACCATATATTTT.

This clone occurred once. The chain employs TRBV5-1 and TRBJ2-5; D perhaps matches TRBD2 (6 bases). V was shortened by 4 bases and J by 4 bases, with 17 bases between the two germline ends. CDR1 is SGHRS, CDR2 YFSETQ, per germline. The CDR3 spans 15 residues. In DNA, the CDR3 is TGCGCCAGCAGCCTTACGGGAGCAAGGCCAGAGACCCAGTACTTC. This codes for CASSLTGARPETQYF.

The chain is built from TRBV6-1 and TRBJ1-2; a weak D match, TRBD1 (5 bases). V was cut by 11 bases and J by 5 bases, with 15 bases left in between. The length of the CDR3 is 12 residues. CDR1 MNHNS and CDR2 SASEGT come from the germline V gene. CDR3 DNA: TGTGCCTCCGCGGAGGGGTGGTATGGCTACACCTTC. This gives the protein CASAEGWYGYTF.

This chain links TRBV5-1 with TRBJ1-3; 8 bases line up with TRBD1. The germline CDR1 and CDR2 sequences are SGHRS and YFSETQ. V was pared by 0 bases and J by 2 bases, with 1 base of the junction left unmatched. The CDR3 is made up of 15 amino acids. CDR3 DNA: TGCGCCAGCAGCTTGGCGACAGGGGCTGGAAACACCATATATTTT. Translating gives CASSLATGAGNTIYF.

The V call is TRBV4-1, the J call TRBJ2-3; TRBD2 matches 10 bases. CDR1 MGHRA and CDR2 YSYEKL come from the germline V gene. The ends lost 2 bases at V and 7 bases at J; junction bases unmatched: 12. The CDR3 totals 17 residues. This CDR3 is CASSQNLQLAGSHTQYF. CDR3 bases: TGCGCCAGCAGCCAAAACTTGCAACTAGCGGGGTCACATACGCAGTATTTT.